This T cell receptor (beta chain) comes out of a study of blood T cell repertoires in COVID-19. Whole-study context: The origin of the acute and convalescent COVID-19 samples was the United States, Italy and Spain. In each case, the material was cDNA or gDNA derived from T cells, B-cell-depleted T cells, or PBMCs.

Original methodology: For nucleated cells, counts were estimated from reference gene primer amplification. Sequencing was performed with immunoSEQ multiplex PCR; in TCRdb, only in-frame clones are kept and a portion is missing. V and J calls and clone size come straight from that table; D and trimming were deduced from the DNA. Of some 180,000 clones in the sample, approximately 80% are singletons; the top ten hold 9% to 15%. The CDR3 contains 15 residues. Germline CDR1 is SGDLS and CDR2 is YYNGEE. V was pared by 0 bases and J by 0 bases, with 7 bases between. This TCR derives from a woman of 80 years or more with COVID-19, enrolled during active disease. The chain joins TRBV9 to TRBJ1-3, with D hard to call. Sequencing was carried out using peripheral blood. The CDR3, as DNA: TGTGCCAGCAGCGTAGAGAGTTCCTCTGGAAACACCATATATTTT. This gives the protein CASSVESSSGNTIYF.